This T cell receptor (beta chain) was captured by sequencing in a study of blood T cell repertoires in COVID-19. Overall study context: The cDNA or gDNA used as material had been derived from T cells, B-cell-depleted T cells, or PBMCs.

The CDR3 has 16 amino acids. Germline assignment: CDR1 SGHAT and CDR2 FQNNGV. V lost 1 base, J lost 3 bases, and 0 bases stayed unmatched. Here immunoSEQ multiplex PCR was the method, and the copy in TCRdb shows in-frame clones only, minus some. Among 270,000 or so clones, under 95% were seen once, and the ten largest hold about 3%. The sequence was collected from a man between 40 and 49 years old who had been exposed to COVID-19. Sequencing was carried out using PBMCs or T cells enriched from blood (not recorded which). The genes are TRBV11-2 and TRBJ2-1; TRBD2 agrees at 13 bases. The CDR3 sequence is CASSLGLAGGYNEQFF. CDR3 nucleotide sequence: TGTGCCAGCAGCTTAGGACTAGCGGGAGGCTACAATGAGCAGTTCTTC. Variable domain in full (rest from reference TRBV11-2 and TRBJ2-1): EAGVAQSPRYKIIEKRQSVAFWCNPISGHATLYWYQQILGQGPKLLIQFQNNGVVDDSQLPKDRFSAERLKGVDSTLKIQPAKLEDSAVYLCASSLGLAGGYNEQFFGPGTRLTVL.